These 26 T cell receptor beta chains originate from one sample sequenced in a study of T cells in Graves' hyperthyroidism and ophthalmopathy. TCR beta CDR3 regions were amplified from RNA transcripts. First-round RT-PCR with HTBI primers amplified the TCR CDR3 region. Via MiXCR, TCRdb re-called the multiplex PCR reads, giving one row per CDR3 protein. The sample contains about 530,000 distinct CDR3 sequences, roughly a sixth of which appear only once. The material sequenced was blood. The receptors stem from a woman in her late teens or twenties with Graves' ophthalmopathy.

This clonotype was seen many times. Here the CDR3 DNA reads TGCAGCGCCACCGGGACTAGCGGGGGAAACACAGATACGCAGTATTTT. It codes for CSATGTSGGNTDTQYF. The rearrangement uses TRBV29-1 and TRBJ2-3, with 14 bases fitting TRBD2. CDR3 size: 16 residues. The trim removed 7 bases at V and 2 bases at J, leaving 8 bases unmatched. The V gene's germline CDR1 is SQVTM and CDR2 ANQGSEA.

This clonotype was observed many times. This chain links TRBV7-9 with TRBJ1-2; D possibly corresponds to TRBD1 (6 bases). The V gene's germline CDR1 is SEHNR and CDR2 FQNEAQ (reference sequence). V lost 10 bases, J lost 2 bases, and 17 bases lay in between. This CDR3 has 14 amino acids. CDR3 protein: CAIINREPNYGYTF. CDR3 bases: TGTGCCATCATCAACAGGGAACCCAACTATGGCTACACCTTC.

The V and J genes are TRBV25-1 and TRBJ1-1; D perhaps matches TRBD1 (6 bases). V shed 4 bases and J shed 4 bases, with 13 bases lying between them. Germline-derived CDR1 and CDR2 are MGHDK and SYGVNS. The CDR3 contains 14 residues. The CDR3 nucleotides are TGTGCCAGCAGTGCCCAGGGGACCAGCACTGAAGCTTTCTTT. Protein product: CASSAQGTSTEAFF.

DNA for the CDR3: TGTGCCAGCAGTTTATCGGGACTAGCGGGAGGCACAGATACGCAGTATTTT. Translated, it gives CASSLSGLAGGTDTQYF. The rearrangement joins TRBV28 to TRBJ2-3, with 14 nucleotides matching TRBD2. J gave up 1 base and V 1 base, and 1 base lay outside the gene matches. The CDR3 loop spans 17 amino acids. Germline CDR1 reads MDHEN; CDR2 reads SYDVKM. Based on the CDR3 plus reference TRBV28 and TRBJ2-3, the full variable domain is DVKVTQSSRYLVKRTGEKVFLECVQDMDHENMFWYRQDPGLGLRLIYFSYDVKMKEKGDIPEGYSVSREKKERFSLILESASTNQTSMYLCASSLSGLAGGTDTQYFGPGTRLTVL.

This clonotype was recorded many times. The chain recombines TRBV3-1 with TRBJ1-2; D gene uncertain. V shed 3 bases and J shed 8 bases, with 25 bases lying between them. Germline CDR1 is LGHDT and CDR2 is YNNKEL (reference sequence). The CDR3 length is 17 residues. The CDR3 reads CASSQRPQADITGGYTF. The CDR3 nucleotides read TGTGCCAGCAGCCAGCGCCCTCAGGCTGACATTACGGGCGGCTACACCTTC.

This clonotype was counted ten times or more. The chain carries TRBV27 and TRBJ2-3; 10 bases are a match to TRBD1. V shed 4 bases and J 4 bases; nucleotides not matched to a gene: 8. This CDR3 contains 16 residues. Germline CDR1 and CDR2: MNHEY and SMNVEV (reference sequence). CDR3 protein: CASSSEGTGVADTQYF. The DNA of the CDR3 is TGTGCCAGCAGTTCCGAAGGGACAGGGGTTGCAGATACGCAGTATTTT.

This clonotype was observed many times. CDR3 nucleotides: TGTGCCAGCAGCCGACTAGCGGGGGGCGCGGATGAGCAGTTCTTC. Its protein product is CASSRLAGGADEQFF. The chain is built from TRBV7-3 and TRBJ2-1; 13 bases are a match to TRBD2. The CDR3 extends over 15 amino acids. Per germline, CDR1 SGHTA and CDR2 FQGTGA. The ends lost 5 bases at V and 8 bases at J; junction bases unmatched: 6.

The CDR3 protein is CASSLEARALIYEQYF. The CDR3, as DNA: TGTGCCAGCAGCTTAGAAGCCAGGGCTTTGATCTACGAGCAGTACTTC. The rearrangement uses TRBV7-2 and TRBJ2-7, with D possibly TRBD1 on 5 matching bases. The germline V gene encodes CDR1 SGHTA and CDR2 FQGNSA. This CDR3 has 16 amino acids. V lost 1 base and J lost 3, with 16 bases in between.

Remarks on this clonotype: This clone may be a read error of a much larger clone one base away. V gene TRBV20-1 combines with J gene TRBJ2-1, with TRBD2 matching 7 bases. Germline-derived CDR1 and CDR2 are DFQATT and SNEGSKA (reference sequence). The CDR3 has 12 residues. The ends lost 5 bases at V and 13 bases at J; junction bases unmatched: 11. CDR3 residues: CSASTSGTNQFF. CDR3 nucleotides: TGCAGTGCTTCGACCTCCGGGACTAACCAGTTCTTC.

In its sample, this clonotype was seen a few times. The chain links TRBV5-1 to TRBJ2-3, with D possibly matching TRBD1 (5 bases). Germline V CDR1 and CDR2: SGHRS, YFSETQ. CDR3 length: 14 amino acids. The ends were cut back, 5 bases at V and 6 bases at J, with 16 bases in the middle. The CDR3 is CASRRGTVIDTQYF. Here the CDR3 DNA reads TGCGCCAGCAGAAGGGGCACAGTAATCGATACGCAGTATTTT.

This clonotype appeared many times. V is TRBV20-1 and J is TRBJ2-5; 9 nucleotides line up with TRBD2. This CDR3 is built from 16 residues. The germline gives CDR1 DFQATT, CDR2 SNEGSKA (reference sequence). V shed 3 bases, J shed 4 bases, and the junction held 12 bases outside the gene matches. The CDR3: CSASQASGVSGETQYF. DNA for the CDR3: TGCAGTGCTAGCCAGGCTAGCGGGGTCTCTGGAGAGACCCAGTACTTC.

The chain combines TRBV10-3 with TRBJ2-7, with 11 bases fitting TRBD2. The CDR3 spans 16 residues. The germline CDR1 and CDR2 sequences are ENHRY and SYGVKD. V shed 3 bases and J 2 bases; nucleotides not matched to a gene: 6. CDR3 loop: CAISDLSGLAAYEQYF. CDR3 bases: TGTGCCATCAGTGACCTATCGGGACTAGCGGCCTACGAGCAGTACTTC.

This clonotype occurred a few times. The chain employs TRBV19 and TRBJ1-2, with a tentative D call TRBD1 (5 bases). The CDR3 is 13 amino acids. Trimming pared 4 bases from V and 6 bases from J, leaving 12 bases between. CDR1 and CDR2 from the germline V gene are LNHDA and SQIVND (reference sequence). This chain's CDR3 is CASSTVTGNGYTF. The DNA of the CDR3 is TGTGCCAGTAGTACGGTAACAGGCAATGGCTACACCTTC.

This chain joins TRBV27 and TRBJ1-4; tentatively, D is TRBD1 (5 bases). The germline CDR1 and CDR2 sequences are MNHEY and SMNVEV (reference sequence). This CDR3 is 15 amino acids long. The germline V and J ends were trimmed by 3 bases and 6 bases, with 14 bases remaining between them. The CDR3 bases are TGTGCCAGCAGTTTGTATGGGGACGCGGATGAAAAACTGTTTTTT. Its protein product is CASSLYGDADEKLFF.

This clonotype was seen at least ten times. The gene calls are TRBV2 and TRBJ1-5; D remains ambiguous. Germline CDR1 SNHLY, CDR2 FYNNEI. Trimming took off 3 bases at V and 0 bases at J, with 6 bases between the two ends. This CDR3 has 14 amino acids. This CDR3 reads CASSDGDSNQPQHF. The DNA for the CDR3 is TGTGCCAGCAGTGACGGTGATAGCAATCAGCCCCAGCATTTT.

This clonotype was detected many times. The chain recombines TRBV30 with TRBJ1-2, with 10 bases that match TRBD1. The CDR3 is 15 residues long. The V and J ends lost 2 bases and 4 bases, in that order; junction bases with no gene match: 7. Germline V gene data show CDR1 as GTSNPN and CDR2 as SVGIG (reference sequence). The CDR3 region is CAWSPRDRGVYGYTF. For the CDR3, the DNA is TGTGCCTGGAGTCCCCGGGACAGGGGAGTCTATGGCTACACCTTC.

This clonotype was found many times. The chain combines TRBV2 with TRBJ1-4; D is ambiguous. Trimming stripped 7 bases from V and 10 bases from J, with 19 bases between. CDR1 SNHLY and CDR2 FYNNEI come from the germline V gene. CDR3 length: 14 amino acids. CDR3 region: CASTEVRLSGKLFF. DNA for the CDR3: TGTGCCAGCACCGAAGTTAGGTTGTCGGGAAAACTGTTTTTT.

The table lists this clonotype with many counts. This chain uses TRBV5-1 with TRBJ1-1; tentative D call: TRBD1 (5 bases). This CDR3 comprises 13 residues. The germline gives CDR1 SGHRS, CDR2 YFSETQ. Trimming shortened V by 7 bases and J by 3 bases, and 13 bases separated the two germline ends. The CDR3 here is CASAPGSHTEAFF. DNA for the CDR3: TGCGCCAGCGCCCCAGGGTCTCACACTGAAGCTTTCTTT. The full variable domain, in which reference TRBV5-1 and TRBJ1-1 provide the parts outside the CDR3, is KAGVTQTPRYLIKTRGQQVTLSCSPISGHRSVSWYQQTPGQGLQFLFEYFSETQRNKGNFPGRFSGRQFSNSRSEMNVSTLELGDSALYLCASAPGSHTEAFFGQGTRLTVV.

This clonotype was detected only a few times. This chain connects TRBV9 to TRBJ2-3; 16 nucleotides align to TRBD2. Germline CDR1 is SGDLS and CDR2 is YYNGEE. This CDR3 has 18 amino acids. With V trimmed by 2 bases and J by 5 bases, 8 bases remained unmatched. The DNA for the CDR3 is TGTGCCAGCAGCGTGAGGGGACTAGCGGGAGGGCCAGAAGATACGCAGTATTTT. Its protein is CASSVRGLAGGPEDTQYF.

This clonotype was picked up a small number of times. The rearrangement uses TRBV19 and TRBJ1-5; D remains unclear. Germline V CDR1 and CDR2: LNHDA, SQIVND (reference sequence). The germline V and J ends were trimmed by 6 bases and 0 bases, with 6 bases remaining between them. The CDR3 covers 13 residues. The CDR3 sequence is CASSPTSNQPQHF. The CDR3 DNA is TGTGCCAGTAGCCCAACTAGCAATCAGCCCCAGCATTTT.

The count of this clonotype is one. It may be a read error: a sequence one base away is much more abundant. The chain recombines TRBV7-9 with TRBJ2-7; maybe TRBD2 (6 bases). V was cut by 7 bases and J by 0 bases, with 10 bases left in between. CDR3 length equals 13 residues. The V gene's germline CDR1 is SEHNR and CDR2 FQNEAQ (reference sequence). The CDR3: CASNNGSSYEQYF. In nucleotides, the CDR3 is TGTGCCAGCAATAACGGGAGCTCCTACGAGCAGTACTTC.

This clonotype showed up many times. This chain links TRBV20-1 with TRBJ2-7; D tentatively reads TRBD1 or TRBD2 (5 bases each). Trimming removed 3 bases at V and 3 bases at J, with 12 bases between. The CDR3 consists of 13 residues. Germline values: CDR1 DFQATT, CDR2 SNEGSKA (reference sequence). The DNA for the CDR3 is TGCAGTGCTAGGGATGGGACCCACTACGAGCAGTACTTC. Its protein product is CSARDGTHYEQYF.

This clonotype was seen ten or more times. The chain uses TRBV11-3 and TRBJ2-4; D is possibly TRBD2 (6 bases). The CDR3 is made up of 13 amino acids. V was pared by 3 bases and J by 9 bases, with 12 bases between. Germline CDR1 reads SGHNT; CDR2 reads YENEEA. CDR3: CASSLGGDAIQYF. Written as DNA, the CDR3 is TGTGCCAGCAGCTTGGGCGGGGACGCCATTCAGTACTTC.

In nucleotides, the CDR3 is TGCAGTGCTAGAGATCCCTCAGCGGGGGGCCTTGAGCAGTTCTTC. This codes for CSARDPSAGGLEQFF. V and J are TRBV20-1 and TRBJ2-1; the match to TRBD2 covers 9 bases. The J segment lost 9 bases and the V segment lost 0 bases, leaving 9 bases of the junction unmatched. Germline values: CDR1 DFQATT, CDR2 SNEGSKA (reference sequence). There are 15 residues in the CDR3.

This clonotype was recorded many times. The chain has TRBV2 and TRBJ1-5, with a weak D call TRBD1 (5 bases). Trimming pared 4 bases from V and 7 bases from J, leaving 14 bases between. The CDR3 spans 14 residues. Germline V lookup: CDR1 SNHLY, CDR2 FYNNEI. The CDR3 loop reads CASSVTREGQPQHF. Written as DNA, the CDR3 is TGTGCCAGCAGTGTCACAAGGGAGGGGCAGCCCCAGCATTTT. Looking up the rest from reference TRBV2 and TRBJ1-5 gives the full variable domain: EPEVTQTPSHQVTQMGQEVILRCVPISNHLYFYWYRQILGQKVEFLVSFYNNEISEKSEIFDDQFSVERPDGSNFTLKIRSTKLEDSAMYFCASSVTREGQPQHFGDGTRLSIL.

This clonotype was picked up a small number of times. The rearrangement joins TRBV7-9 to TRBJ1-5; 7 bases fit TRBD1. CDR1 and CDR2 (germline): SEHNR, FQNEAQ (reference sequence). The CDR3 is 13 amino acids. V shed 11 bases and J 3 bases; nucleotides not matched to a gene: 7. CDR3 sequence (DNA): TGTGCCGGAACAACAGGGGACAATCAGCCCCAGCATTTT. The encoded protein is CAGTTGDNQPQHF. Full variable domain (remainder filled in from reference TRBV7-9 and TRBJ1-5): DTGVSQNPRHKITKRGQNVTFRCDPISEHNRLYWYRQTLGQGPEFLTYFQNEAQLEKSRLLSDRFSAERPKGSFSTLEIQRTEQGDSAMYLCAGTTGDNQPQHFGDGTRLSIL.